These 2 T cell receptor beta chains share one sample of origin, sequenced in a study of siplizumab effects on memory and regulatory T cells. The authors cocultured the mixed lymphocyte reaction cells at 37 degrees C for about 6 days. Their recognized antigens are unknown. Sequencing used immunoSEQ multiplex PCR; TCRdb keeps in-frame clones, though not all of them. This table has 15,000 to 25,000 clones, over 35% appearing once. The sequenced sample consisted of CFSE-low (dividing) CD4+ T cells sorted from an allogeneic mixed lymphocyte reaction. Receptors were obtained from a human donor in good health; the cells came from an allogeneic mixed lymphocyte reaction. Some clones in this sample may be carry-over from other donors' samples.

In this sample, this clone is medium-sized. The CDR3 sequence is CAISAGQGGTGELFF. DNA for the CDR3: TGTGCCATCAGTGCGGGACAGGGGGGAACCGGGGAGCTGTTTTTT. The rearrangement joins TRBV10-3 to TRBJ2-2, with TRBD1 identical over 11 bases. Germline values: CDR1 ENHRY, CDR2 SYGVKD. After removal of 4 bases from V and 5 bases from J, the junction contained 3 bases not matched to a gene. This CDR3 is 15 amino acids long.

The CDR3 here is CASSPGGGIRTEAFF. CDR3 DNA: TGTGCCAGCTCACCAGGAGGAGGCATTAGGACTGAAGCTTTCTTT. The chain carries TRBV18 and TRBJ1-1; D remains ambiguous. The CDR3 consists of 15 residues. Germline lookup yields CDR1 KGHSH and CDR2 LQKENI. V lost 2 bases and J lost 5, with 15 bases in between.